What follows is one T cell receptor beta chain and its context. The antigen is not known. The same CDR3 is also encoded by other DNA sequences in this sample. Germline-derived CDR1 and CDR2 are KGHSH and LQKENI. Trimming left V 3 bases short and J 5 bases short, with 7 bases between. The CDR3 is made up of 13 amino acids. The data were taken from a study of CD4+ T cells in melanoma. Whole-study findings and limits: Neoantigen-specific CD4+ T cells in melanoma reportedly had diverse differentiation states.

Assay used: immunoSEQ multiplex PCR; TCRdb lists only in-frame clones, some missing. This table holds roughly 140,000 clones, around 90% found once. The TCR was taken from a human donor with melanoma. J is TRBJ1-4 and V is TRBV18; no clear D. The chain's CDR3 is CASSPGGNEKLFF. The CDR3 region has the DNA TGTGCCAGCTCACCCGGTGGGAATGAAAAACTGTTTTTT.